The sample holds many counts of the clone carrying this T cell receptor beta chain. What it recognizes is unknown. This record comes from a study of Graves' ophthalmopathy and Graves' hyperthyroidism. General observations from the study: Blood contained most expanded thyroid clonotypes exceeding 0.001 frequency. With approximately 88% sensitivity and approximately 79% specificity, a 13-signature model separated ophthalmopathy from stable hyperthyroidism.

No ophthalmopathy within 18 months of follow-up signified stable hyperthyroidism. Germline V gives CDR1 SGHTA, CDR2 FQGNSA. The CDR3 spans 13 residues. The V and J ends lost 2 bases and 4 bases respectively, with 8 bases between them. Investigators amplified TCR beta CDR3 regions from RNA transcripts. Second-round multiplex PCR followed a first-round RT-PCR using HTBI primers. A single record per CDR3 protein comes from TCRdb applying MiXCR to the multiplex PCR reads. The sample lists a few hundred thousand distinct CDR3 sequences, about 18% seen once, with 2% to 3% in the top ten. The chain has TRBV7-2 and TRBJ1-1, with TRBD1 as a possible D gene (5 bases). This TCR derives from an adult woman with stable Graves' hyperthyroidism. The sample was peripheral blood. The CDR3 loop reads CASSLLGRTEAFF. The DNA of the CDR3 is TGTGCCAGCAGCTTATTGGGGCGCACTGAAGCTTTCTTT. Full variable domain (rest looked up from reference TRBV7-2 and TRBJ1-1): GAGVSQSPSNKVTEKGKDVELRCDPISGHTALYWYRQSLGQGLEFLIYFQGNSAPDKSGLPSDRFSAERTGGSVSTLTIQRTQQEDSAVYLCASSLLGRTEAFFGQGTRLTVV.